The 20 T cell receptor beta chains given below trace back to one sample, sequenced in a study of cytomegalovirus exposure and HLA in healthy donors. Here immunoSEQ multiplex PCR was the method, and the copy in TCRdb shows in-frame clones only, minus some. Among more than 150,000 clones listed, 84% were seen once. The source material was PBMCs. Receptor source: a woman under 30 in good health and CMV-seropositive.

The chain recombines TRBV20-1 with TRBJ2-1, with D possibly being TRBD1 (5 bases). Germline CDR1 DFQATT, CDR2 SNEGSKA (reference sequence). V shed 3 bases and J shed 9 bases, with 9 bases lying between them. The CDR3 extends over 11 amino acids. CDR3 amino acids: CSARGRGEQFF. In DNA, the CDR3 is TGCAGTGCTAGGGGGCGAGGTGAGCAGTTCTTC.

V and J are TRBV6-1 and TRBJ1-2; no clear D gene. The CDR3 has 12 amino acids. Trimming left V 8 bases short and J 3 bases short, with 10 bases between. Germline values: CDR1 MNHNS, CDR2 SASEGT. CDR3 residues: CASGPRYYGYTF. The CDR3 nucleotides read TGTGCCAGCGGGCCCCGCTACTATGGCTACACCTTC.

The V call is TRBV15, the J call TRBJ2-5; TRBD2 might be the D (6 bases). This CDR3 has 13 residues. V was cut by 1 base and J by 5 bases, with 8 bases left in between. Germline values: CDR1 LNHNV, CDR2 YYDKDF (reference sequence). This chain's CDR3 is CATSRVRGETQYF. CDR3 sequence (DNA): TGTGCCACCAGCAGAGTCCGGGGGGAGACCCAGTACTTC. The full variable domain, completed using reference TRBV15 and TRBJ2-5, is DAMVIQNPRYQVTQFGKPVTLSCSQTLNHNVMYWYQQKSSQAPKLLFHYYDKDFNNEADTPDNFQSRRPNTSFCFLDIRSPGLGDTAMYLCATSRVRGETQYFGPGTRLLVL.

The chain recombines TRBV19 with TRBJ1-2, with TRBD1 identical over 8 bases. CDR1 is LNHDA and CDR2 is SQIVND in the germline V gene (reference sequence). V was clipped by 7 bases and J by 8 bases; unmatched bases: 12. The CDR3 is 14 residues long. The CDR3 nucleotides are TGTGCCAGTAAGGGAGGACAGGGCGTTGGGGGCTACACCTTC. Translated: CASKGGQGVGGYTF.

The chain has TRBV27 and TRBJ1-2, with a weak D call TRBD1 (5 bases). V shed 0 bases and J shed 7 bases, with 12 bases lying between them. Germline-derived CDR1 and CDR2 are MNHEY and SMNVEV (reference sequence). The CDR3 extends over 14 amino acids. CDR3 loop: CASSLSAGKGGYTF. The CDR3 DNA reads TGTGCCAGCAGTTTATCAGCAGGGAAGGGTGGCTACACCTTC.

The V gene is TRBV7-2, the J gene TRBJ2-7, with D unresolved. In germline, CDR1 is SGHTA, CDR2 FQGNSA. The CDR3 is made up of 14 amino acids. V dropped 5 bases and J dropped 5 bases, with 16 bases sitting between them. The CDR3 DNA follows: TGTGCCAGCAGCCCCTACCTAACTGCTCACGAGCAGTACTTC. As protein: CASSPYLTAHEQYF.

The chain has TRBV18 and TRBJ1-6; perhaps TRBD1 as D (6 bases). The length of the CDR3 is 15 residues. Germline-derived CDR1 and CDR2 are KGHSH and LQKENI. V was cut by 5 bases and J by 8 bases, with 16 bases left in between. The CDR3 DNA sequence: TGTGCCAGCTCAGAAAGAGGGGGAACAGATTCACCCCTCCACTTT. Amino acid sequence: CASSERGGTDSPLHF.

The chain employs TRBV13 and TRBJ2-7; a weak D match, TRBD1 (6 bases). The germline V gene has CDR1 PRHDT and CDR2 FYEKMQ (reference sequence). V dropped 2 bases and J dropped 5 bases, with 16 bases sitting between them. The CDR3 contains 15 residues. The DNA for the CDR3 is TGTGCCAGCAGCTTAAATACAGGGAGTCGGCACGAGCAGTACTTC. It translates to CASSLNTGSRHEQYF.

This rearrangement joins TRBV14 to TRBJ2-7; D is undetermined. The CDR3 contains 11 residues. Trimming shortened V by 2 bases and J by 5 bases, and 4 bases separated the two germline ends. Per the germline V gene, CDR1 is SGHDN and CDR2 is FVKESK. CDR3 sequence (DNA): TGTGCCAGCAGCCAATCAGACGAGCAGTACTTC. It encodes CASSQSDEQYF. Full variable domain (remainder filled in from reference TRBV14 and TRBJ2-7): EAGVTQFPSHSVIEKGQTVTLRCDPISGHDNLYWYRRVMGKEIKFLLHFVKESKQDESGMPNNRFLAERTGGTYSTLKVQPAELEDSGVYFCASSQSDEQYFGPGTRLTVT.

The chain is built from TRBV19 and TRBJ1-4, with TRBD1 matching 7 bases. The CDR3 has 15 residues. Germline CDR1 and CDR2: LNHDA and SQIVND (reference sequence). The junction had 8 bases not matched to a gene; V was cut back by 5 bases and J by 5 bases. CDR3 residues: CASSAGTATNEKLFF. CDR3 sequence (DNA): TGTGCCAGTAGTGCCGGGACAGCCACAAATGAAAAACTGTTTTTT.

The chain recombines TRBV7-3 with TRBJ2-1, with 7 positions matching TRBD2. This CDR3 contains 14 residues. Per germline, CDR1 SGHTA and CDR2 FQGTGA. With V trimmed by 4 bases and J by 7 bases, 7 bases remained unmatched. The CDR3 nucleotides are TGTGCCAGCAGCTGGGGACTGGGAGGGAATGAGCAGTTCTTC. It codes for CASSWGLGGNEQFF.

The chain employs TRBV4-2 and TRBJ2-3; 9 bases map to TRBD2. J lost 4 bases, V lost 0 bases, and 5 bases had no gene match. Germline loops: CDR1 LGHNA, CDR2 YNFKEQ. The CDR3 runs 16 residues. Here the CDR3 reads CASSQEAGGGADTQYF. The CDR3, as DNA: TGTGCCAGCAGCCAAGAAGCGGGCGGGGGGGCAGATACGCAGTATTTT.

J is TRBJ2-3 and V is TRBV28; D unresolved. CDR1 MDHEN and CDR2 SYDVKM come from the germline V gene. This CDR3 spans 14 amino acids. Deletions cut 3 bases from V and 0 bases from J, with 7 bases between. The CDR3 region is CASSFSTSTDTQYF. The CDR3 DNA follows: TGTGCCAGCAGTTTTAGCACTAGCACAGATACGCAGTATTTT.

The V call is TRBV9, the J call TRBJ2-1; 8 bases align to TRBD2. CDR1 is SGDLS and CDR2 is YYNGEE in the germline V gene. This CDR3 has 15 residues. With 4 bases clipped from V and 6 bases from J, the junction kept 9 bases outside the gene matches. As DNA, the CDR3 is TGTGCCAGCAGCCGCCCGGGGACTAGTCTCAATGAGCAGTTCTTC. Translating gives CASSRPGTSLNEQFF.

This chain links TRBV6-1 with TRBJ1-2; 7 nucleotides line up with TRBD1. Looked up from germline, CDR1 is MNHNS and CDR2 is SASEGT. This CDR3 has 16 residues. J lost 4 bases, V lost 1 base, and 9 bases had no gene match. This chain's CDR3 is CASSEDPLRQGYGYTF. CDR3 DNA: TGTGCCAGCAGTGAAGATCCACTGAGACAGGGCTATGGCTACACCTTC.

This clone was seen just once. This CDR3 is CASSLGQGFTEAFF. The CDR3 DNA sequence: TGCGCCAGCAGCTTGGGACAGGGGTTCACTGAAGCTTTCTTT. The rearrangement uses TRBV5-1 and TRBJ1-1, with 8 bases aligning to TRBD1. The length of the CDR3 is 14 residues. The V and J ends lost 0 bases and 4 bases, in that order; junction bases with no gene match: 2. The germline V gene encodes CDR1 SGHRS and CDR2 YFSETQ. The whole variable domain, filled in from reference TRBV5-1 and TRBJ1-1, reads KAGVTQTPRYLIKTRGQQVTLSCSPISGHRSVSWYQQTPGQGLQFLFEYFSETQRNKGNFPGRFSGRQFSNSRSEMNVSTLELGDSALYLCASSLGQGFTEAFFGQGTRLTVV.

The rearrangement joins TRBV7-8 to TRBJ2-1; tentative D call: TRBD2 (6 bases). Trimming took 0 bases from V and 4 from J, leaving 13 bases between them. This CDR3 has 16 residues. Germline values: CDR1 SGHVS, CDR2 FQNEAQ. This chain's CDR3 is CASSLALGGEYNEQFF. The CDR3 DNA reads TGTGCCAGCAGCTTAGCGCTTGGCGGGGAGTACAATGAGCAGTTCTTC.

The chain couples TRBV7-2 to TRBJ1-4; a weak D match, TRBD1 (6 bases). The CDR3 spans 14 residues. V gave up 4 bases and J gave up 3 bases, with 9 bases separating them. Germline assignment: CDR1 SGHTA and CDR2 FQGNSA. CDR3 amino acids: CASSSRGANEKLFF. CDR3 DNA sequence: TGTGCCAGCAGCTCCAGGGGAGCTAATGAAAAACTGTTTTTT.

The rearrangement joins TRBV6-5 to TRBJ1-1, with D possibly TRBD1 on 5 matching bases. V lost 7 bases, J lost 2 bases, and 11 bases lay in between. Germline assignment: CDR1 MNHEY and CDR2 SVGAGI. This CDR3 is 13 amino acids long. The CDR3 loop reads CASTFGGNTEAFF. CDR3 nucleotide sequence: TGTGCCAGCACTTTCGGGGGAAACACTGAAGCTTTCTTT.

This clone was seen a few times. This chain uses TRBV6-1 with TRBJ2-5; D uncertain. The length of the CDR3 is 12 residues. Looked up from germline, CDR1 is MNHNS and CDR2 is SASEGT. V lost 6 bases, J lost 5 bases, and 10 bases lay in between. The CDR3 DNA reads TGTGCCAGCAGCGCTACGTTGGAGACCCAGTACTTC. Amino acid sequence: CASSATLETQYF.